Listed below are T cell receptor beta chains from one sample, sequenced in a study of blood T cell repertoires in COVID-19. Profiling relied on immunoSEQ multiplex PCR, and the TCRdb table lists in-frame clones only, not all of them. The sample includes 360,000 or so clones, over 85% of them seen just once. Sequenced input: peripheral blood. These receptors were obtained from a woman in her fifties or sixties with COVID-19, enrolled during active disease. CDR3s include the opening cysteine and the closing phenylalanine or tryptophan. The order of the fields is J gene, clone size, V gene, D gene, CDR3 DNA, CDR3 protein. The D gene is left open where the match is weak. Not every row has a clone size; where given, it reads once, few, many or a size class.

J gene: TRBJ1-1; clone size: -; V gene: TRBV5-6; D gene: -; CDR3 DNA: TGTGCCAGCAGCCCGGTCATGAACACTGAAGCTTTCTTT; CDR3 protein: CASSPVMNTEAFF
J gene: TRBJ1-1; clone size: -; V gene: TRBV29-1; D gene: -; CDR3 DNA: TGCAGCGTTGGGGAGCTAAGGGCAGCTTTCTTT; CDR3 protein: CSVGELRAAFF
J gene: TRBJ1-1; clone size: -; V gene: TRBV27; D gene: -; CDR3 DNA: TGTGCCAGCAGTTTTCTACAGGGGAACACTGAAGCTTTCTTT; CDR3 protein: CASSFLQGNTEAFF
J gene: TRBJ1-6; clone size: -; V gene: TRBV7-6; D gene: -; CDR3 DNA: TGTGCCAGCAGCTTAGTAGCGGGCCAGGCTTCACCCCTCCACTTT; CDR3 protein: CASSLVAGQASPLHF
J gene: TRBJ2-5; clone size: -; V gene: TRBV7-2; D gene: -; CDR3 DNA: TGTGCCAGCAGCTTTGGGGGGGCTGGGGAGACCCAGTACTTC; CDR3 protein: CASSFGGAGETQYF
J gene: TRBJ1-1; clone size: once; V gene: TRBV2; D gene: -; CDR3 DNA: TGTGCCAGCAGGTCCCTGAGGGCAGCGAACACTGAAGCTTTCTTT; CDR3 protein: CASRSLRAANTEAFF
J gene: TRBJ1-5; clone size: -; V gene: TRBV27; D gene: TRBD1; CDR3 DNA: TGTGCCAGCAGTACCCAGGGGGCTCGGCAGCCCCAGCATTTT; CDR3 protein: CASSTQGARQPQHF
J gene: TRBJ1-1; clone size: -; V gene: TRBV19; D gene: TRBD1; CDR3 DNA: TGTGCCAGTAGCGAAGGATGGACAGGGGCTTCTGAAGCTTTCTTT; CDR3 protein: CASSEGWTGASEAFF
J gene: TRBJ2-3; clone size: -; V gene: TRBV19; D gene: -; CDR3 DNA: TGTGCCAGTAGTATAGGGGGCAGACGTAGCGATACGCAGTATTTT; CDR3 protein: CASSIGGRRSDTQYF
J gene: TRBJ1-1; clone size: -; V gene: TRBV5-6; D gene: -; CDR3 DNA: TGTGCCAGCAGCCCGGGAGGGGGCACTGAAGCTTTCTTT; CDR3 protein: CASSPGGGTEAFF
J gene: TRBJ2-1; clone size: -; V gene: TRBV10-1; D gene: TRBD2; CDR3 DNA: TGCGCCAGCAGTTTAGCGGGGGAGCTCTACAATGAGCAGTTCTTC; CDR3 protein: CASSLAGELYNEQFF
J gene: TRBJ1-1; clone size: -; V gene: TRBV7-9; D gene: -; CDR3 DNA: TGTGCCAGCAGCTTAGTTCCAGGGGCCGGATCGACTGAAGCTTTCTTT; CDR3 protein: CASSLVPGAGSTEAFF
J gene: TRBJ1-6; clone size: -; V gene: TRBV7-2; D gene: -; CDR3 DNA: TGTGCCAGCAGCTTATCCCGGGACATCGGGTTTTCGGCCCTCCACTTT; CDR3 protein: CASSLSRDIGFSALHF
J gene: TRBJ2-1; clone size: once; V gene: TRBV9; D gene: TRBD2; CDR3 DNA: TGTGCCAGCAGCCCCCAGCGCGGGGGGGTGGGTGAGCAGTTCTTC; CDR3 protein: CASSPQRGGVGEQFF
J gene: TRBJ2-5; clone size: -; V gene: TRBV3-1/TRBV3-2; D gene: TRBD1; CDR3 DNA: TGTGCCAGCAGCCGGGACAGGGGGGAGACCCAGTACTTC; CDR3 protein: CASSRDRGETQYF
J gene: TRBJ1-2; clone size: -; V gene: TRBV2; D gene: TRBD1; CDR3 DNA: TGTGCCAGCAGTGGGCAGGACAGGGGGCCAACTAACTATGGCTACACCTTC; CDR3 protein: CASSGQDRGPTNYGYTF
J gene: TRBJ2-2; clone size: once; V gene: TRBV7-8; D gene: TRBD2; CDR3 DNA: TGTGCCAGCAGCCCCGGTGAGGGACTACTCACCGGGGAGCTGTTTTTT; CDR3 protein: CASSPGEGLLTGELFF
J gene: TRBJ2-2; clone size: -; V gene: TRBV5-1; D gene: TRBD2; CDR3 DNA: TGCGCCAGCAGCTCCGGACTAGCGGGGGGGCCGAACACCGGGGAGCTGTTTTTT; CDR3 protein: CASSSGLAGGPNTGELFF
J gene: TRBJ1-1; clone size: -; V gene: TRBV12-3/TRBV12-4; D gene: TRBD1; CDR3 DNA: TGTGCCAGCACCCGGACAGGGAAAGCTGAAGCTTTCTTT; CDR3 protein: CASTRTGKAEAFF
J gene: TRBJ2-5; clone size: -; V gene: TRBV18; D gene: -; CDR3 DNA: TGTGCCAGCTCACTACAAGAGACCCAGTACTTC; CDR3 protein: CASSLQETQYF
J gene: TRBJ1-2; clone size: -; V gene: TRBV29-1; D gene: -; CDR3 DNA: TGCAGCGCCGAGGCAGGGAAGGGCTACACCTTC; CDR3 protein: CSAEAGKGYTF
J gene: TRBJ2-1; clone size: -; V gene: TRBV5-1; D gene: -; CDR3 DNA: TGCGCCAGCAGCTGGGTCCCAGGGTACAATGAGCAGTTCTTC; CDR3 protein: CASSWVPGYNEQFF
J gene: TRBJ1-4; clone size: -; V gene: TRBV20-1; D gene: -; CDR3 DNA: TGCAGTGCTAGTCAAGGGGATGAAAAACTGTTTTTT; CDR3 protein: CSASQGDEKLFF
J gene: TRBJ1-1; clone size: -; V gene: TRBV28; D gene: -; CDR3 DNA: TGTGCCACCCGTGGCGGGGGCCCCGACGGCACTGAAGCTTTCTTT; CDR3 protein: CATRGGGPDGTEAFF
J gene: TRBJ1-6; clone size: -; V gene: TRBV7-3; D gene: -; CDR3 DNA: TGTGCCAGCAGCTTAACTACAAATTCACCCCTCCACTTT; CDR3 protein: CASSLTTNSPLHF
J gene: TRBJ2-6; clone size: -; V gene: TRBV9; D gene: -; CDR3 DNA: TGTGCCAGCAGCGCCGAACCAGGGCTCGGGGCCAACGTCCTGACTTTC; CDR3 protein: CASSAEPGLGANVLTF
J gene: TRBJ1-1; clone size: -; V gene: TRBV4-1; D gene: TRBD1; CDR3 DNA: TGCGCCAGCAGCCAAGTTGGGCGAGGGGGCTACACTGAAGCTTTCTTT; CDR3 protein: CASSQVGRGGYTEAFF
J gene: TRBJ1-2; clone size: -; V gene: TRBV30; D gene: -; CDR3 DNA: TGTGCCTGGAATGGCGGTCCCTATGGCTACACCTTC; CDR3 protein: CAWNGGPYGYTF
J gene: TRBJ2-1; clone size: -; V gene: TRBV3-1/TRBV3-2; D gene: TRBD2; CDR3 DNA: TGTGCCAGCAGCACCGGACTAGCGGGGGGGAAGGAGCAGTTCTTC; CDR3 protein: CASSTGLAGGKEQFF
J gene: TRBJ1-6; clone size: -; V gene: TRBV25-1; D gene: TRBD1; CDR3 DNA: TGTGCCAGCAGCTCGACAGGGTCTGATTCACCCCTCCACTTT; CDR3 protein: CASSSTGSDSPLHF
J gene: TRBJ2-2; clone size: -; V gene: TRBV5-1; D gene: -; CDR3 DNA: TGCGCCAGCAGGATCGGGACACAGAACACCGGGGAGCTGTTTTTT; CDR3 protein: CASRIGTQNTGELFF
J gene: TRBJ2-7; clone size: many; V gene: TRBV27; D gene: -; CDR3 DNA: TGTGCCAGCAGTTTAGCAGGGGTCGGGAACGAGCAGTACTTC; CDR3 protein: CASSLAGVGNEQYF
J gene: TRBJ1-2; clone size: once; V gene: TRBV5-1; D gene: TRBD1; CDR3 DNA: TGCGCCAGCAGCTTGGTAGCAGGGGGAAGTGGCTACACCTTC; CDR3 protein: CASSLVAGGSGYTF
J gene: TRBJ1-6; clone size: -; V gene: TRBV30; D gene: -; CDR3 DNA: TGTGCCTGGAGTGGAGGGACACCAGGTCATTCACCCCTCCACTTT; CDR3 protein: CAWSGGTPGHSPLHF
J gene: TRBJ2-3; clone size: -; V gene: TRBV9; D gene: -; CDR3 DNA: TGTGCCAGCAGCGTAGCTCACGCAGGGCCAGATACGCAGTATTTT; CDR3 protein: CASSVAHAGPDTQYF
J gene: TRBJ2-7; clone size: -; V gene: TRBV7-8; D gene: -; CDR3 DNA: TGTGCCAGCAGCTACGGCCGCACAGGGAACGAGCAGTACTTC; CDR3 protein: CASSYGRTGNEQYF
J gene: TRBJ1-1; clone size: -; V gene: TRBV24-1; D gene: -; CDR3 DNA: TGTGCCACCAGTGATGAGATGGGGGGATCGAACACTGAAGCTTTCTTT; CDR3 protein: CATSDEMGGSNTEAFF
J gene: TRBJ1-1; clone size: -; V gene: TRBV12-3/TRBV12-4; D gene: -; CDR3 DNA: TGTGCCAGCAGCCACAGGGATCCTACCTCAGCTTTCTTT; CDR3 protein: CASSHRDPTSAFF
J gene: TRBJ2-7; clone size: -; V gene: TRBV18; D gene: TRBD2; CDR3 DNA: TGTGCCAGCTCCCTGCGGACTAGCGGGGGACGCTACGAGCAGTACTTC; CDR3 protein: CASSLRTSGGRYEQYF
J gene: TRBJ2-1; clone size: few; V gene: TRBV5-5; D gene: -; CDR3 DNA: TGTGCCAGCAGCTTGGCACCCCAGACTTACAATGAGCAGTTCTTC; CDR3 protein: CASSLAPQTYNEQFF
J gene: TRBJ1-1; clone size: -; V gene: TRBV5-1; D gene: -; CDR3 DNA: TGCGCCAGCAGCTCGGGACATGCGTTCAGGGCTTTCTTT; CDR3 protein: CASSSGHAFRAFF
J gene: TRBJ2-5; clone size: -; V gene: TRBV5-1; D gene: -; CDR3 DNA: TGCGCCAGCAGCCCAGACAGCTACCAAGAGACCCAGTACTTC; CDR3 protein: CASSPDSYQETQYF
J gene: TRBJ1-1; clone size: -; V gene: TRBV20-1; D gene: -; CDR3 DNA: TGCAGTGCTAGTAGGGCGGGCACTGAAGCTTTCTTT; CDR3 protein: CSASRAGTEAFF
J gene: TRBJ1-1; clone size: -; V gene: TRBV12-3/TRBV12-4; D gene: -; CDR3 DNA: TGTGCCAGCAGTTTGTACAGGGACACTGAAGCTTTCTTT; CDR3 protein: CASSLYRDTEAFF
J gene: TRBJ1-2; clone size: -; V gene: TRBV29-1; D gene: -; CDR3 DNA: TGCAGCGTTGCCTCAACAGGGTCCGGGTCCTATGGCTACACCTTC; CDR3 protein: CSVASTGSGSYGYTF
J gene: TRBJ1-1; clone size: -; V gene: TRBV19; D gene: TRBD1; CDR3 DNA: TGTGCCAGTAGTAGGGGGACAGGGCTGGACACTGAAGCTTTCTTT; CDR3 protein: CASSRGTGLDTEAFF
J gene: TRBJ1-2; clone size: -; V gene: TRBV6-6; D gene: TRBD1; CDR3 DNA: TGTGCCAGCAGTTACGACAGGGGGTATGGCTACACCTTC; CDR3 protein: CASSYDRGYGYTF
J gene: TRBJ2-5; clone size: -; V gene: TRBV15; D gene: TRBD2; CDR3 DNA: TGTGCCACCAGCGTCCCGCGGGGGGGTCAAGAGACCCAGTACTTC; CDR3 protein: CATSVPRGGQETQYF
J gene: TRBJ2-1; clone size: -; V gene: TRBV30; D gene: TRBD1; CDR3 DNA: TGTGCCTGGAGTGTACCCGGGACAGGGTTCTACAATGAGCAGTTCTTC; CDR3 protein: CAWSVPGTGFYNEQFF
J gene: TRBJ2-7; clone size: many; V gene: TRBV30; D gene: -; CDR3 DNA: TGTGCCTGGAGTGAGGGCCAGGGAAACGAGCAGTACTTC; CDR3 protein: CAWSEGQGNEQYF
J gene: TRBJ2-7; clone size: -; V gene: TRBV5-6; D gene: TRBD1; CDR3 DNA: TGTGCCAGCAGCTTGGACCCGACAGGGTCATACGAGCAGTACTTC; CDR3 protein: CASSLDPTGSYEQYF
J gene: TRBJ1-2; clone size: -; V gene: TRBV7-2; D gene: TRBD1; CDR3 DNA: TGTGCCAGCAGCTTAGCAGGGGGCGGTAGACAGTATGGCTACACCTTC; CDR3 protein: CASSLAGGGRQYGYTF
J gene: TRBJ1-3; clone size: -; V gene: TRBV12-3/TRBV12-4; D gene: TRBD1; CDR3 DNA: TGTGCCAGCAGTTTCACAGGGGGTAACACCATATATTTT; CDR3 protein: CASSFTGGNTIYF
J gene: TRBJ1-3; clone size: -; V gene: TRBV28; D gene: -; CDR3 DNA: TGTGCCAGCAGTCGGGGCTCTGGAAACACCATATATTTT; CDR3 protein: CASSRGSGNTIYF
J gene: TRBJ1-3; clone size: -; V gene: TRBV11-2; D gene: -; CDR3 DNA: TGTGCCAGCAGTCAGGCTGTAACCATATATTTT; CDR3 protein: CASSQAVTIYF